These 9 T cell receptor beta chains share one sample of origin, sequenced in a study of T cells in Graves' hyperthyroidism and ophthalmopathy. TCR beta CDR3 sequences were amplified from RNA transcripts. When the TCR CDR3 underwent first-round RT-PCR, the HTBI primer set was used. One entry per CDR3 protein, called by TCRdb with MiXCR from the multiplex PCR reads. The profile shows 540,000 or so distinct CDR3 sequences, 15% to 19% of them singletons. The sequenced sample consisted of blood. These TCRs come from a woman in her twenties or thirties with Graves' hyperthyroidism.

V usage is TRBV20-1 and J usage is TRBJ2-7; 8 nucleotides agree with TRBD1. The V and J ends lost 2 bases and 4 bases, in that order; junction bases with no gene match: 16. Per germline, CDR1 DFQATT and CDR2 SNEGSKA (reference sequence). CDR3 length: 17 amino acids. This chain's CDR3 is CSARTLILDRDRYEQYF. The DNA of the CDR3 is TGCAGTGCTAGAACTTTAATATTGGACAGGGATCGTTACGAGCAGTACTTC.

J is TRBJ1-6 and V is TRBV6-1, with a possible D match to TRBD1 (5 bases). The CDR3 runs 14 residues. CDR1 is MNHNS and CDR2 is SASEGT in the germline V gene. V was clipped by 9 bases and J by 7 bases, with 16 bases between them. This CDR3 reads CARGDGHQNSPLHF. The DNA for the CDR3 is TGTGCCAGGGGGGACGGACACCAAAATTCACCCCTCCACTTT.

This clonotype was counted many times. This chain connects TRBV4-3 to TRBJ2-7, with a weak D call TRBD1 (5 bases). CDR3 length: 15 residues. Germline CDR1 reads LGHNA; CDR2 reads YSLEER. Deletions cut 0 bases from V and 2 bases from J, with 11 bases between. CDR3 in amino acids: CASSQEFSTAYEQYF. The CDR3 nucleotides are TGCGCCAGCAGCCAAGAGTTTTCGACAGCCTACGAGCAGTACTTC.

This clonotype was observed at least ten times. The V and J genes are TRBV6-1 and TRBJ2-3; 7 nucleotides align to TRBD2. This CDR3 comprises 12 residues. The ends lost 5 bases at V and 6 bases at J; junction bases unmatched: 2. Germline-derived CDR1 and CDR2 are MNHNS and SASEGT. CDR3 in DNA: TGTGCCAGCAGTCGGGACTACGATACGCAGTATTTT. This encodes CASSRDYDTQYF.

This clonotype was observed at least ten times. J is TRBJ2-7 and V is TRBV28, with D hard to call. The CDR3 totals 16 residues. Germline CDR1 is MDHEN and CDR2 is SYDVKM. The V end was cut by 1 base, the J end by 6 bases, with 19 bases between. CDR3 coding DNA: TGTGCCAGCAGTTTATCCCAGGCTCCCCAGCTCTCCGAGCAGTACTTC. As protein: CASSLSQAPQLSEQYF.

This chain uses TRBV9 with TRBJ1-3; D not certain. Trimming stripped 4 bases from V and 0 bases from J, with 20 bases between. Germline assignment: CDR1 SGDLS and CDR2 YYNGEE. The CDR3 extends over 18 amino acids. CDR3 bases: TGTGCCAGCAGCCTATTCGGTCTGGGGAGAGGCTCTGGAAACACCATATATTTT. It encodes CASSLFGLGRGSGNTIYF. Combining the CDR3 with reference TRBV9 and TRBJ1-3 gives the whole variable domain DSGVTQTPKHLITATGQRVTLRCSPRSGDLSVYWYQQSLDQGLQFLIQYYNGEERAKGNILERFSAQQFPDLHSELNLSSLELGDSALYFCASSLFGLGRGSGNTIYFGEGSWLTVV.

Many counts were recorded for this clonotype. This sequence joins TRBV5-1 and TRBJ1-1; D remains ambiguous. Trimming shortened V by 0 bases and J by 4 bases, and 10 bases separated the two germline ends. The length of the CDR3 is 14 residues. Germline CDR1 reads SGHRS; CDR2 reads YFSETQ. The CDR3 nucleotides are TGCGCCAGCAGCTTGGCCGGCACACTCACTGAAGCTTTCTTT. This gives the protein CASSLAGTLTEAFF.

This clonotype has a count of ten or more. The rearrangement uses TRBV13 and TRBJ2-7; 8 bases fit TRBD1. Germline values: CDR1 PRHDT, CDR2 FYEKMQ (reference sequence). The CDR3 loop spans 15 amino acids. V lost 1 base, J lost 3 bases, and 5 bases stayed unmatched. The CDR3 is CASSLVGDRSYEQYF. The CDR3 DNA is TGTGCCAGCAGCTTAGTCGGGGACAGGAGCTACGAGCAGTACTTC.

Only a few counts were recorded for this clonotype. The chain recombines TRBV10-3 with TRBJ2-1, with 7 bases lining up with TRBD2. The germline V gene has CDR1 ENHRY and CDR2 SYGVKD. The CDR3 extends over 16 amino acids. Unmatched junction bases numbered 7, after V lost 5 bases and J lost 0 bases. CDR3 amino acids: CAISRASGRSYNEQFF. CDR3 sequence (DNA): TGTGCCATCAGTAGAGCTAGCGGCCGCTCCTACAATGAGCAGTTCTTC.